This entry lists 32 T cell receptor beta chains sequenced from one sample in a study of T cell responses to AZD1222 COVID-19 vaccine. TCRdb's table, derived via immunoSEQ multiplex PCR, lists solely in-frame clones and lacks some. This sample has some 130,000 clones, with around 84% found just once. Sequencing was performed on peripheral blood, taken on day 0 of AZD1222 vaccination. These TCRs come from an adult in good health.

The CDR3 sequence: CASTRAQGGELFF. For the CDR3, the DNA is TGTGCCAGCACACGGGCGCAGGGCGGGGAGCTGTTTTTT. The chain joins TRBV28 to TRBJ2-2, with D maybe TRBD1 (5 bases). The CDR3 totals 13 residues. Germline V gives CDR1 MDHEN, CDR2 SYDVKM. V was pared by 7 bases and J by 7 bases, with 13 bases between.

This clone occurred once. The chain combines TRBV5-1 with TRBJ2-3; 9 bases map to TRBD2. The V and J ends lost 0 bases and 6 bases, in that order; junction bases with no gene match: 8. This CDR3 is built from 16 residues. The germline gives CDR1 SGHRS, CDR2 YFSETQ. The CDR3 DNA follows: TGCGCCAGCAGCTTGGGGCGGGGGGGCTCCCTGGATACGCAGTATTTT. Protein sequence: CASSLGRGGSLDTQYF.

The chain uses TRBV13 and TRBJ2-1; 13 nucleotides match TRBD2. V shed 4 bases, J shed 6 bases, and the junction held 6 bases outside the gene matches. Germline values: CDR1 PRHDT, CDR2 FYEKMQ (reference sequence). The CDR3 loop spans 16 amino acids. The CDR3: CASSSLAGGPLNEQFF. The CDR3, as DNA: TGTGCCAGCAGCTCACTAGCGGGGGGGCCCCTCAATGAGCAGTTCTTC.

The chain links TRBV7-9 to TRBJ2-3, with D possibly TRBD2 on 5 matching bases. The V gene lost 3 bases and the J gene lost 4 bases, with 11 bases spanning the gap. Germline CDR1 is SEHNR and CDR2 is FQNEAQ (reference sequence). The CDR3 sequence is 14 residues long. CDR3 coding DNA: TGTGCCAGCAGCTTGGGGAGTAGGTCAGATACGCAGTATTTT. Translation gives CASSLGSRSDTQYF. The full variable domain, with the rest looked up from reference TRBV7-9 and TRBJ2-3, is DTGVSQNPRHKITKRGQNVTFRCDPISEHNRLYWYRQTLGQGPEFLTYFQNEAQLEKSRLLSDRFSAERPKGSFSTLEIQRTEQGDSAMYLCASSLGSRSDTQYFGPGTRLTVL.

This clone was observed once. The chain has TRBV11-3 and TRBJ1-3, with TRBD1 as a possible D gene (5 bases). Germline values: CDR1 SGHNT, CDR2 YENEEA. Trimming left V 5 bases short and J 9 bases short, with 20 bases between. CDR3 length equals 15 residues. As DNA, the CDR3 is TGTGCCAGCAGCCCAGGGACTGACCCAGGCGGCACCATATATTTT. It is translated as CASSPGTDPGGTIYF.

The CDR3 DNA reads TGTGCCACCAGGCAAGGAGCGGGGGCCCTCACCGGGGAGCTGTTTTTT. It is translated as CATRQGAGALTGELFF. This chain joins TRBV24-1 and TRBJ2-2; 8 nucleotides align to TRBD2. The CDR3 is 16 residues long. After removal of 7 bases from V and 4 bases from J, the junction contained 10 bases not matched to a gene. CDR1 and CDR2 from the germline V gene are KGHDR and SFDVKD.

The CDR3 coding sequence is TGTGCCAGCAGTGAAGCAAGGATCGGAGGAGGCTATGGCTACACCTTC. Protein product: CASSEARIGGGYGYTF. J is TRBJ1-2 and V is TRBV2; D uncertain. Germline CDR1 is SNHLY and CDR2 is FYNNEI. The CDR3 is made up of 16 amino acids. V was shortened by 0 bases and J by 4 bases, with 15 bases between the two germline ends. The entire variable domain, with the rest obtained from reference TRBV2 and TRBJ1-2, is as follows: EPEVTQTPSHQVTQMGQEVILRCVPISNHLYFYWYRQILGQKVEFLVSFYNNEISEKSEIFDDQFSVERPDGSNFTLKIRSTKLEDSAMYFCASSEARIGGGYGYTFGSGTRLTVV.

This clone was observed once. The chain has TRBV6-6 and TRBJ2-7, with 9 bases lining up with TRBD1. Looked up from germline, CDR1 is MNHNY and CDR2 is SVGAGI (reference sequence). The CDR3 loop spans 14 amino acids. Trimming took 6 bases from V and 6 from J; bases not matched to a gene: 9. The CDR3 DNA reads as TGTGCCAGCAGCTGGGACAGGGTAGGGTTCGAGCAGTACTTC. This translates into CASSWDRVGFEQYF.

The chain joins TRBV11-2 to TRBJ2-7; the D is unclear. The CDR3 loop spans 14 amino acids. The germline V gene encodes CDR1 SGHAT and CDR2 FQNNGV. Trimming took off 2 bases at V and 5 bases at J, with 13 bases between the two ends. The CDR3 sequence: CASSLRTSPDEQYF. The CDR3 DNA reads as TGTGCCAGCAGCTTACGAACATCGCCGGACGAGCAGTACTTC.

This chain links TRBV6-1 with TRBJ1-2; possibly TRBD1 for D (6 bases). V was pared by 3 bases and J by 0 bases, with 14 bases between. The CDR3 runs 16 residues. Germline CDR1 MNHNS, CDR2 SASEGT. The CDR3 nucleotides read TGTGCCAGCAGTGAGGCAGGGGAGAGGGCTAACTATGGCTACACCTTC. Translation: CASSEAGERANYGYTF.

The rearrangement links TRBV9 to TRBJ1-2; a weak D match, TRBD1 (5 bases). Germline assignment: CDR1 SGDLS and CDR2 YYNGEE. Trimming cost V 3 bases and J 8 bases, with 11 bases left between them. CDR3 length: 12 amino acids. The CDR3 here is CASSGDRQGYTF. The CDR3 DNA reads as TGTGCCAGCAGCGGGGACCGGCAGGGCTACACCTTC. The full variable domain, completed using reference TRBV9 and TRBJ1-2, is DSGVTQTPKHLITATGQRVTLRCSPRSGDLSVYWYQQSLDQGLQFLIQYYNGEERAKGNILERFSAQQFPDLHSELNLSSLELGDSALYFCASSGDRQGYTFGSGTRLTVV.

V usage is TRBV3-1 (or the pseudogene TRBV3-2) and J usage is TRBJ1-2; weak D call: TRBD1 (6 bases). CDR1 LGHDT and CDR2 YNNKEL come from the germline V gene (reference sequence). The CDR3 is made up of 15 amino acids. Trimming removed 7 bases at V and 4 bases at J, with 19 bases between. The DNA of the CDR3 is TGTGCCAGCAAAAAGGAAGGGGGGCTTAGCTATGGCTACACCTTC. This translates into CASKKEGGLSYGYTF.

The chain links TRBV7-2 to TRBJ2-1; D is undetermined. With 5 bases removed from V and 3 bases from J, the gap between germline ends came to 8 bases. The CDR3 consists of 13 residues. The germline V gene encodes CDR1 SGHTA and CDR2 FQGNSA. The CDR3 here is CASSPPVYNEQFF. In nucleotides, the CDR3 is TGTGCCAGCAGCCCCCCCGTCTACAATGAGCAGTTCTTC. Full variable domain (missing parts from reference TRBV7-2 and TRBJ2-1): GAGVSQSPSNKVTEKGKDVELRCDPISGHTALYWYRQSLGQGLEFLIYFQGNSAPDKSGLPSDRFSAERTGGSVSTLTIQRTQQEDSAVYLCASSPPVYNEQFFGPGTRLTVL.

In regard to this clone: At the DNA level, this CDR3 is encoded by other sequences in the same sample as well. The gene calls are TRBV3-1 (or the pseudogene TRBV3-2) and TRBJ2-3; D tentatively fits TRBD1 or TRBD2 (5 bases each). Germline V gene data show CDR1 as LGHDT and CDR2 as YNNKEL (reference sequence). Trimming took 0 bases from V and 7 from J, leaving 20 bases between them. CDR3 length: 17 amino acids. CDR3: CASSQEKKGQGVNTQYF. The DNA of the CDR3 is TGTGCCAGCAGCCAAGAAAAAAAAGGGCAGGGAGTGAATACGCAGTATTTT.

The J gene is TRBJ2-5, the V gene TRBV28; TRBD2 agrees at 12 bases. Looked up from germline, CDR1 is MDHEN and CDR2 is SYDVKM. This CDR3 comprises 15 residues. The J segment lost 7 bases and the V segment lost 3 bases, leaving 6 bases of the junction unmatched. The CDR3 region has the DNA TGTGCCAGCAGTTTGCTAGCGGGGGGGCATCTGACCCAGTACTTC. The encoded protein is CASSLLAGGHLTQYF. Variable domain in full (rest from reference TRBV28 and TRBJ2-5): DVKVTQSSRYLVKRTGEKVFLECVQDMDHENMFWYRQDPGLGLRLIYFSYDVKMKEKGDIPEGYSVSREKKERFSLILESASTNQTSMYLCASSLLAGGHLTQYFGPGTRLLVL.

The rearrangement links TRBV28 to TRBJ1-5; 7 nucleotides line up with TRBD1. V lost 2 bases, J lost 3 bases, and 10 bases stayed unmatched. This CDR3 contains 17 residues. Germline V gives CDR1 MDHEN, CDR2 SYDVKM. The CDR3 sequence is CASSLGAKGAINQPQHF. The CDR3 DNA sequence: TGTGCCAGCAGTTTAGGTGCGAAGGGGGCAATCAATCAGCCCCAGCATTTT.

The genes are TRBV7-9 and TRBJ2-7, with 7 positions matching TRBD1. The ends lost 5 bases at V and 6 bases at J; junction bases unmatched: 10. CDR3 size: 14 residues. Germline CDR1 is SEHNR and CDR2 is FQNEAQ (reference sequence). CDR3 sequence: CASSDWRSGGEQYF. The CDR3, as DNA: TGTGCCAGCAGCGACTGGAGGTCAGGGGGCGAGCAGTACTTC.

The gene calls are TRBV5-1 and TRBJ2-2, with a weak D call TRBD1 (7 bases). Per the germline V gene, CDR1 is SGHRS and CDR2 is YFSETQ. The V end lost 4 bases, the J end lost 2 bases, and 12 bases lay between the germline ends. The CDR3 loop spans 15 amino acids. This CDR3 is CASSPRGENTGELFF. DNA of the CDR3: TGCGCCAGCAGCCCCAGGGGGGAAAACACCGGGGAGCTGTTTTTT. The full variable domain, its missing parts supplied by reference TRBV5-1 and TRBJ2-2, is KAGVTQTPRYLIKTRGQQVTLSCSPISGHRSVSWYQQTPGQGLQFLFEYFSETQRNKGNFPGRFSGRQFSNSRSEMNVSTLELGDSALYLCASSPRGENTGELFFGEGSRLTVL.

The chain joins TRBV5-4 to TRBJ2-7; the match to TRBD1 covers 7 bases. Germline CDR1 SGHNT, CDR2 YYREEE (reference sequence). V trimming: 0 bases; J trimming: 0 bases; junction bases outside the gene matches: 3. The CDR3 contains 15 residues. CDR3 residues: CASSLGQGASYEQYF. The CDR3 region has the DNA TGTGCCAGCAGCTTGGGACAGGGAGCCTCCTACGAGCAGTACTTC.

V gene TRBV6-2 or TRBV6-3 combines with J gene TRBJ2-3; D not resolved. This CDR3 spans 13 amino acids. Germline CDR1 and CDR2: MNHEY and SVGEGT. V was pared by 6 bases and J by 2 bases, with 9 bases between. CDR3 nucleotides: TGTGCCAGCAGCACCCGACTCACAGATACGCAGTATTTT. Translated: CASSTRLTDTQYF.

The V call is TRBV9, the J call TRBJ1-4, with unresolved D. The V end was cut by 0 bases, the J end by 0 bases, with 9 bases between. The V gene's germline CDR1 is SGDLS and CDR2 YYNGEE. CDR3 length: 16 residues. The CDR3 coding sequence is TGTGCCAGCAGCGTAGGAGTGACACCAACTAATGAAAAACTGTTTTTT. It encodes CASSVGVTPTNEKLFF. Complete variable domain (other parts from reference TRBV9 and TRBJ1-4): DSGVTQTPKHLITATGQRVTLRCSPRSGDLSVYWYQQSLDQGLQFLIQYYNGEERAKGNILERFSAQQFPDLHSELNLSSLELGDSALYFCASSVGVTPTNEKLFFGSGTQLSVL.

V usage is TRBV14 and J usage is TRBJ2-5; a weak D match, TRBD1 (6 bases). Germline V gene sequence: CDR1 SGHDN, CDR2 FVKESK. Trimming shortened V by 4 bases and J by 0 bases, and 12 bases separated the two germline ends. The CDR3 is 15 amino acids. The CDR3 region is CASSRTEWYQETQYF. The CDR3 DNA is TGTGCCAGCAGCCGGACAGAGTGGTACCAAGAGACCCAGTACTTC.

This sequence joins TRBV28 and TRBJ2-7; TRBD1 is a possible D gene (5 bases). From germline, CDR1 is MDHEN and CDR2 SYDVKM. Trimming removed 5 bases from V and 6 bases from J, with 11 bases in between. The CDR3 sequence is 12 residues long. The CDR3 DNA is TGTGCCAGCAGTCAGACAGTTCTCGAGCAGTACTTC. This codes for CASSQTVLEQYF.

The V gene is TRBV11-3, the J gene TRBJ2-1, with D perhaps TRBD2 (6 bases). From germline, CDR1 is SGHNT and CDR2 YENEEA. The CDR3 has 16 residues. Trimming removed 2 bases at V and 5 bases at J, with 16 bases between. CDR3 sequence reads: CASSLYGSGHNNEQFF. Written as DNA, the CDR3 is TGTGCCAGCAGCTTATATGGTAGCGGCCACAACAATGAGCAGTTCTTC.

This chain links TRBV6-2 or TRBV6-3 with TRBJ2-7; a weak D match, TRBD1 (5 bases). This CDR3 is 16 amino acids long. V lost 5 bases and J 0 bases, leaving 17 bases between the germline ends. The germline V gene has CDR1 MNHEY and CDR2 SVGEGT. Here the CDR3 reads CASSRLDTSSSYEQYF. The CDR3 coding sequence is TGTGCCAGCAGTCGACTGGACACCTCTAGCTCCTACGAGCAGTACTTC.

This clone was observed a single time. The chain is built from TRBV6-5 and TRBJ1-1; D is undetermined. Germline V gene data show CDR1 as MNHEY and CDR2 as SVGAGI. The CDR3 length is 12 residues. Trimming shortened V by 11 bases and J by 7 bases, and 17 bases separated the two germline ends. The CDR3 is CAGGWSINEAFF. Written as DNA, the CDR3 is TGTGCCGGAGGTTGGTCCATCAATGAAGCTTTCTTT.

The rearrangement uses TRBV6-5 and TRBJ2-4, with 14 bases lining up with TRBD2. The trim removed 5 bases at V and 15 bases at J, leaving 9 bases unmatched. Germline loops: CDR1 MNHEY, CDR2 SVGAGI. CDR3 length equals 14 residues. The CDR3 region is CASSRLAGGQSTYF. CDR3 DNA: TGTGCCAGCAGTCGACTAGCGGGGGGGCAGTCGACGTACTTC.

This chain connects TRBV19 to TRBJ1-1; TRBD1 is a possible D gene (5 bases). This CDR3 spans 14 amino acids. Germline CDR1 is LNHDA and CDR2 is SQIVND (reference sequence). V lost 7 bases and J 1 base, leaving 13 bases between the germline ends. The CDR3 region has the DNA TGTGCCAGTAAAGTACAGGAGACGAACACTGAAGCTTTCTTT. It translates to CASKVQETNTEAFF.

This chain connects TRBV5-1 to TRBJ1-1; 9 positions match TRBD1. CDR1 and CDR2 from the germline V gene are SGHRS and YFSETQ. The CDR3 runs to 15 residues. With V trimmed by 2 bases and J by 4 bases, 6 bases remained unmatched. CDR3: CASSFFGQGTTEAFF. The DNA of the CDR3 is TGCGCCAGCAGCTTTTTCGGACAGGGGACCACTGAAGCTTTCTTT. Full variable domain (outside the CDR3, taken from reference TRBV5-1 and TRBJ1-1): KAGVTQTPRYLIKTRGQQVTLSCSPISGHRSVSWYQQTPGQGLQFLFEYFSETQRNKGNFPGRFSGRQFSNSRSEMNVSTLELGDSALYLCASSFFGQGTTEAFFGQGTRLTVV.

This clone was seen once. This rearrangement joins TRBV7-6 to TRBJ1-6, with 7 bases lining up with TRBD1. Trimming cost V 4 bases and J 5 bases; bases outside gene matches: 5. There are 15 residues in the CDR3. Germline lookup yields CDR1 SGHVS and CDR2 FNYEAQ. The CDR3 reads CASSSVRGNNSPLHF. The CDR3 coding sequence is TGTGCCAGCAGCTCGGTCAGGGGGAATAATTCACCCCTCCACTTT.

This sequence joins TRBV28 and TRBJ1-2, with TRBD1 matching 8 bases. CDR1 is MDHEN and CDR2 is SYDVKM in the germline V gene. CDR3 length: 15 amino acids. V shed 3 bases, J shed 8 bases, and the junction held 11 bases outside the gene matches. The CDR3 is CASSFQGTGGYGYTF. CDR3 coding DNA: TGTGCCAGCAGTTTCCAAGGGACAGGTGGATACGGCTACACCTTC.

This sequence joins TRBV15 and TRBJ1-4; a weak D match, TRBD1 (5 bases). CDR1 is LNHNV and CDR2 is YYDKDF in the germline V gene (reference sequence). V lost 1 base to trimming and J lost 6 bases, with 12 bases between them. The CDR3 contains 15 residues. The CDR3 spells CATSRVEGRDEKLFF. CDR3 sequence (DNA): TGTGCCACCAGCAGAGTGGAGGGCAGGGATGAAAAACTGTTTTTT. Full variable domain (missing parts from reference TRBV15 and TRBJ1-4): DAMVIQNPRYQVTQFGKPVTLSCSQTLNHNVMYWYQQKSSQAPKLLFHYYDKDFNNEADTPDNFQSRRPNTSFCFLDIRSPGLGDTAMYLCATSRVEGRDEKLFFGSGTQLSVL.